A selection of T cell receptor beta chains follows, all from one sample in a study of blood T cell repertoires in COVID-19. Only in-frame clones appear in the TCRdb table, and some are missing; sequencing was by immunoSEQ multiplex PCR. This table holds about 310,000 clones, 70% to 90% found once. The sequenced material came from PBMCs or T cells enriched from blood (not recorded which). The receptors originated from a man aged 30-40 years who had recovered from COVID-19. Each CDR3 is given without its conserved first and last residue.

V,CDR3
TRBV4-2,ASSPSTEIGSTDTQY
TRBV6-2/TRBV6-3,ASSYSSRGGTDTQY
TRBV9,ASSVDRGDYGYT
TRBV19,ASGTFEAF
TRBV24-1,ATRAGGNYGYT
TRBV29-1,SVDSGVGAGANVLT
TRBV7-3,ASSPRRNTEAF
TRBV5-1,ASSRGQGRTEAF
TRBV19,ASSGFQGAYSNQPQH
TRBV3-1/TRBV3-2,ASSPQIGFGEQY
TRBV6-5,ASTSGPANYGYT
TRBV7-3,ASSSHLRQGQNTEAF
TRBV7-2,ASDSGTSGSGGSSYEQF
TRBV18,ASSTQGRTDTQY
TRBV2,ASTGQQNTEAF
TRBV5-6,ASSAQGEYGYT
TRBV15,ATSRRQGANPGELF
TRBV3-1/TRBV3-2,ASSPGTANYGYT
TRBV6-1,ASSERKGTGYDEQY